Below, one T cell receptor beta chain is given with its context. Trimming cost V 3 bases and J 6 bases; bases outside gene matches: 5. This CDR3 region has 13 residues. The data stem from a study of blood T cell repertoires in COVID-19. Individuals aged about 18 to 89 years were recruited from approximately 22 US areas. In the authors' workflow: From reference gene primer amplification, estimates of nucleated cell counts were derived. The assay was immunoSEQ multiplex PCR, and TCRdb's table has in-frame clones only and misses some. V and J calls and clone size come straight from that table; D and trimming were deduced from the DNA. This table has about 140,000 clones, roughly 85% appearing once.

The chain joins TRBV12-3 or TRBV12-4 to TRBJ2-7; TRBD1 aligns across 7 bases. Specimen: PBMCs or T cells enriched from blood (not recorded which). The sequence came from a woman between 50 and 59 years old who had recovered from COVID-19. Written as DNA, the CDR3 is TGTGCCAGCAGTTTTGACAGGGATGGCGAGCAGTACTTC. Protein: CASSFDRDGEQYF.